A selection of T cell receptor beta chains follows, all from one sample in a study of CD8 T cells in ankylosing spondylitis. One entry per CDR3 protein results from TCRdb running MiXCR on the 5' RACE reads. The table includes 250,000 to 300,000 distinct CDR3 sequences, 15% to 20% detected once. The sample comprised blood, either unsorted or a sorted T cell fraction (not recorded which). These receptor sequences come from a male donor with ankylosing spondylitis or in good health (not recorded which). The CDR3 runs from the conserved cysteine through the conserved F or W. Each record gives: V gene, D gene, clone size, J gene, CDR3 length, CDR3 protein, CDR3 DNA. A D gene is named only where the DNA matches it firmly. Some rows have no size entry. The others give once, few or many, or a class for an expanded clone.

TRBV3-1	TRBD2	NA	TRBJ2-3	14	CASSRSGGAYTQYF	TGTGCCAGCAGCCGGAGCGGGGGGGCATATACGCAGTATTTT
TRBV7-9	NA	NA	TRBJ2-3	13	CAVEGRGTDTQYF	TGTGCCGTCGAGGGCCGAGGCACAGATACGCAGTATTTT
TRBV3-1	NA	NA	TRBJ1-6	15	CASSEVPGTNSPLHF	TGTGCCAGCAGCGAAGTCCCAGGGACGAATTCACCCCTCCACTTT
TRBV6-2/TRBV6-3	NA	few	TRBJ1-1	14	CASSTGHPNTEAFF	TGTGCCAGCAGTACGGGACACCCGAACACTGAAGCTTTCTTT
TRBV12-3/TRBV12-4	NA	NA	TRBJ2-1	18	CAFSFEFGRALFNNEQFF	TGTGCCTTCAGTTTTGAGTTTGGGCGGGCCCTATTCAACAATGAGCAGTTCTTC
TRBV5-1	TRBD2	few	TRBJ2-1	15	CASSPSTSGYNEQFF	TGCGCCAGCAGCCCCTCCACTAGCGGGTACAATGAGCAGTTCTTC
TRBV7-9	NA	NA	TRBJ2-1	17	CASSPNSLLRSYNEQFF	TGTGCCAGCAGCCCCAATTCCCTTTTAAGGTCCTACAATGAGCAGTTCTTC
TRBV24-1	TRBD1	many	TRBJ2-2	15	CATADDRANTGELFF	TGTGCCACCGCCGACGACAGGGCTAACACCGGGGAGCTGTTTTTT
TRBV20-1	NA	NA	TRBJ1-1	13	CSAPGRGSTEAFF	TGCAGTGCCCCGGGGAGGGGGTCCACTGAAGCTTTCTTT
TRBV5-1	NA	many	TRBJ2-3	15	CASSWVGDRTDTQYF	TGCGCCAGCAGCTGGGTAGGGGATCGCACAGATACGCAGTATTTT
TRBV5-1	TRBD1	NA	TRBJ2-3	15	CASSRDSVPTDTQYF	TGCGCCAGCAGCCGGGACAGCGTGCCCACAGATACGCAGTATTTT
TRBV12-3/TRBV12-4	TRBD1	NA	TRBJ2-2	16	CASSLAQQGATGELFF	TGTGCCAGCAGTTTAGCGCAACAGGGGGCCACCGGGGAGCTGTTTTTT
TRBV20-1	NA	many	TRBJ2-5	13	CSASRAPQETQYF	TGCAGTGCTAGTAGGGCACCTCAAGAGACCCAGTACTTC
TRBV5-1	TRBD2	few	TRBJ2-2	13	CASSRTSGGELFF	TGCGCCAGCAGTCGTACTAGCGGCGGGGAGCTGTTTTTT
TRBV9	NA	few	TRBJ2-3	16	CASSSVAATSTDTQYF	TGTGCCAGCAGCTCCGTTGCGGCCACAAGCACAGATACGCAGTATTTT
TRBV20-1	NA	few	TRBJ1-5	13	CSAIRARNQPQHF	TGCAGTGCCATCCGGGCGCGCAATCAGCCCCAGCATTTT
TRBV5-1	TRBD1	NA	TRBJ2-3	15	CASSLQGVYTDTQYF	TGCGCCAGCAGCTTACAGGGGGTCTACACAGATACGCAGTATTTT
TRBV20-1	NA	many	TRBJ2-1	11	CSAIVMNEQFF	TGCAGTGCTATAGTGATGAATGAGCAGTTCTTC
TRBV20-1	NA	few	TRBJ1-5	15	CSARVGMSSNQPQHF	TGCAGTGCTAGAGTCGGGATGTCTAGCAATCAGCCCCAGCATTTT
TRBV13	TRBD1	NA	TRBJ2-1	14	CASSSRDRTNEQFF	TGTGCCAGCAGCTCGCGGGACAGGACTAATGAGCAGTTCTTC
TRBV12-3/TRBV12-4	NA	NA	TRBJ2-3	14	CASSSTGRTDTQYF	TGTGCCAGCAGTTCGACAGGGAGGACAGATACGCAGTATTTT
TRBV4-2	TRBD2	few	TRBJ2-3	17	CASSQEGGGGVTDTQYF	TGTGCCAGCAGCCAAGAGGGAGGCGGGGGTGTTACAGATACGCAGTATTTT
TRBV7-3	TRBD2	few	TRBJ2-2	16	CASSSRTSANTGELFF	TGTGCCAGCAGCTCCCGTACTAGCGCGAACACCGGGGAGCTGTTTTTT
TRBV5-1	NA	NA	TRBJ2-1	15	CASSPRWGGSHERFF	TGCGCCAGCAGCCCACGGTGGGGAGGATCCCATGAGCGGTTCTTC
TRBV5-1	TRBD2	many	TRBJ2-3	14	CASSLEREGDTQYF	TGCGCCAGCAGCTTGGAAAGGGAGGGGGATACGCAGTATTTT
TRBV20-1	NA	few	TRBJ2-3	13	CSARDPDSSTQYF	TGCAGTGCTAGAGATCCGGACTCTTCCACGCAGTATTTT
TRBV10-3	NA	few	TRBJ1-2	12	CATLDTFYGYTF	TGTGCCACACTGGACACGTTCTATGGCTACACCTTC
TRBV7-9	NA	few	TRBJ2-5	14	CASSPEDSLRTQYF	TGTGCCAGCAGCCCCGAGGACAGTCTACGGACCCAGTACTTC
TRBV5-1	TRBD1	NA	TRBJ1-2	14	CASSPGQETYGYTF	TGCGCCAGCAGCCCCGGACAGGAGACCTATGGCTACACCTTC
TRBV5-5	NA	many	TRBJ1-5	14	CASSFGVVNQPQHF	TGTGCCAGCAGCTTTGGGGTCGTCAATCAGCCCCAGCATTTT
TRBV6-1	NA	NA	TRBJ2-5	14	CVSSEGVGRETQYF	TGTGTCAGCAGTGAAGGGGTAGGGCGGGAGACCCAGTACTTC
TRBV12-3/TRBV12-4	NA	many	TRBJ1-2	14	CASSLDTGNYGYTF	TGTGCCAGCAGTTTAGACACAGGGAACTATGGCTACACCTTC
TRBV20-1	NA	NA	TRBJ1-5	13	CSANGGLNQPQHF	TGCAGTGCAAATGGGGGGCTCAATCAGCCCCAGCATTTT
TRBV12-3/TRBV12-4	NA	few	TRBJ1-4	14	CASSLVPDVEKLFF	TGTGCCAGCAGTTTAGTCCCGGACGTCGAAAAACTGTTTTTT
TRBV29-1	TRBD2	many	TRBJ2-1	15	CSVGGLAGPHNEQFF	TGCAGCGTGGGGGGACTAGCGGGGCCCCACAATGAGCAGTTCTTC
TRBV5-1	TRBD2	NA	TRBJ2-3	15	CASSFAGEFTDTQYF	TGCGCCAGCAGCTTCGCGGGAGAGTTCACAGATACGCAGTATTTT
TRBV5-1	NA	many	TRBJ2-1	15	CASSLAPGGGDEQFF	TGCGCCAGCAGCTTGGCCCCAGGAGGCGGCGATGAGCAGTTCTTC
TRBV5-1	NA	NA	TRBJ2-5	13	CASSLADWETQYF	TGCGCCAGCAGCTTGGCCGATTGGGAGACCCAGTACTTC